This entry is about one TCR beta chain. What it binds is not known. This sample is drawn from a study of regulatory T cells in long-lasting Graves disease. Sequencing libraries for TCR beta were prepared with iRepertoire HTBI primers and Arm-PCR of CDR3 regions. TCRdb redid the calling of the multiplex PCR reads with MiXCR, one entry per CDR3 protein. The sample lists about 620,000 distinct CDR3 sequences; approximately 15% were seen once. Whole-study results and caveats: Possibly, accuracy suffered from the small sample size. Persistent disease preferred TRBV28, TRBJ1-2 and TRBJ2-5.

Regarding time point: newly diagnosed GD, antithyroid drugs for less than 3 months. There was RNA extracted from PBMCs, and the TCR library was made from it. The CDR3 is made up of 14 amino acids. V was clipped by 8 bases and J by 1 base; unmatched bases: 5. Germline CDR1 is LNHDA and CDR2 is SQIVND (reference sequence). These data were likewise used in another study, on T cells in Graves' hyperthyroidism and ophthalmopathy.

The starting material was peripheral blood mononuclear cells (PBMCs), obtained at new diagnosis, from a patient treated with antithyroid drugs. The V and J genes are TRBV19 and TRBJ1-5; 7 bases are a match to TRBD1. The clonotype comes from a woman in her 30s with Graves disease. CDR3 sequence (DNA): TGTGCCAGTTCGACAGGGAGCAGCAATCAGCCCCAGCATTTT. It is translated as CASSTGSSNQPQHF.